This T cell receptor beta chain was identified in a study of CD8+CD57+ T cells in acquired aplastic anemia. Study-wide results and limits: The number of CD8+ CDR3 sequences shared by patients and controls was twenty-nine.

Patients chosen for sequencing had shown CD8+CD57+ cell expansion by flow cytometry. This clonotype was counted once. Antigen: not known. TCR beta VDJ combinations and CDR3 sequences were profiled from genomic DNA. MiXCR, applied by TCRdb to the reads, yields one record per CDR3 protein. The sample lists 200,000 to 250,000 distinct CDR3 sequences, approximately 65% occurring once. There are 14 residues in the CDR3. V was pared by 7 bases and J by 5 bases, with 7 bases of the junction left unmatched. This TCR derives from a human donor with aplastic anemia. The chain is built from TRBV12-3 or TRBV12-4 and TRBJ2-7; TRBD2 matches 11 bases. Material for sequencing was sorted CD4+, CD8+, or CD8+CD57+ T cells (not recorded which) from PBMCs. CDR3 amino acids: CASIHSGRANEQYF. DNA of the CDR3: TGTGCCAGCATCCATAGCGGGAGGGCCAACGAGCAGTACTTC.